This T cell receptor (beta chain) was identified in a study of OX40 agonist ivuxolimab in advanced cancers. The repertoire was sequenced with immunoSEQ multiplex PCR; TCRdb's copy has only in-frame clones and lacks some. The data contain some 40,000 clones, 90% to 95% of them seen just once; the ten biggest clones take up roughly 30%. The germline V gene encodes CDR1 MDHEN and CDR2 SYDVKM. The V gene lost 4 bases and the J gene lost 6 bases, with 13 bases spanning the gap. There are 14 residues in the CDR3. This sample comprised CD4+ or CD8+ T cells sorted from blood, obtained in a trial of the OX40 agonist ivuxolimab. The genes are TRBV28 and TRBJ1-5; D possibly corresponds to TRBD1 (5 bases). The source is an adult with an advanced solid tumor such as melanoma, head and neck, liver or kidney cancer. DNA for the CDR3: TGTGCCAGCAGTTCCACAGGTGCGGGTCAGCCCCAGCATTTT. Translated, it gives CASSSTGAGQPQHF.